The 28 T cell receptor beta chains given below trace back to one sample, sequenced in a study of T cells in Graves' hyperthyroidism and ophthalmopathy. What was amplified from RNA transcripts were TCR beta CDR3 regions. First-round RT-PCR of the TCR CDR3 relied on the HTBI primer set. TCRdb ran MiXCR on the multiplex PCR reads and lists one entry per CDR3 protein. Of around 690,000 distinct CDR3 sequences listed, less than 25% are singletons. Sequenced material: blood. Source of these receptors: a man aged 25 to 40 with Graves' ophthalmopathy.

This clonotype has at least ten counts. The chain uses TRBV6-1 and TRBJ2-1; the D is unclear. V shed 6 bases and J shed 8 bases, with 11 bases lying between them. Germline loops: CDR1 MNHNS, CDR2 SASEGT. This CDR3 spans 12 amino acids. CDR3: CASSPSGDEQFF. Here the CDR3 DNA reads TGTGCCAGCAGCCCCAGTGGCGATGAGCAGTTCTTC.

This sequence joins TRBV4-1 and TRBJ1-1, with D tentatively TRBD1 (6 bases). The V gene lost 8 bases and the J gene lost 2 bases, with 18 bases spanning the gap. Germline V gene lookup returns CDR1 MGHRA and CDR2 YSYEKL. There are 15 residues in the CDR3. DNA for the CDR3: TGCGCCAGCCGGACCGTGGGGGGGCTAAACACTGAAGCTTTCTTT. Protein: CASRTVGGLNTEAFF.

This clonotype was counted many times. V gene TRBV7-3 combines with J gene TRBJ2-3, with D perhaps TRBD2 (5 bases). The germline V and J ends were trimmed by 5 bases and 0 bases, with 6 bases remaining between them. CDR3 size: 13 residues. The germline V gene has CDR1 SGHTA and CDR2 FQGTGA. The CDR3 region has the DNA TGTGCCAGCAGCACGGGGAGCACAGATACGCAGTATTTT. It yields the protein CASSTGSTDTQYF.

Only one count was recorded for this clonotype. V and J are TRBV30 and TRBJ2-1, with D possibly being TRBD2 (6 bases). The CDR3 sequence is 16 residues long. Germline-derived CDR1 and CDR2 are GTSNPN and SVGIG (reference sequence). The germline V and J ends were trimmed by 3 bases and 7 bases, with 22 bases remaining between them. The CDR3 sequence is CAWSRAVGGYENEQFF. The CDR3 DNA reads TGTGCCTGGAGCAGGGCGGTTGGGGGGTATGAGAATGAGCAGTTCTTC.

The chain carries TRBV12-3 or TRBV12-4 and TRBJ1-6; D unresolved. Trimming took off 7 bases at V and 9 bases at J, with 13 bases between the two ends. The CDR3 runs to 13 residues. CDR3 sequence: CASTANSGSPLHF. The CDR3 DNA sequence: TGTGCCAGCACAGCTAACTCGGGTTCACCCCTCCACTTT.

A word on this clonotype: A much bigger clone sits one base away, suggesting this may be a read error. The genes are TRBV20-1 and TRBJ2-7, with D maybe TRBD2 (6 bases). The CDR3 extends over 15 amino acids. From germline, CDR1 is DFQATT and CDR2 SNEGSKA (reference sequence). The CDR3 region has the DNA TGCAGTACTAGAGGGTCGGGGGAGATGCCCTACGAGCAGTACTTC. Translation gives CSTRGSGEMPYEQYF.

The chain recombines TRBV3-1 with TRBJ2-1, with D tentatively TRBD2 (6 bases). The length of the CDR3 is 16 residues. The germline V gene has CDR1 LGHDT and CDR2 YNNKEL (reference sequence). Trimming pared 7 bases from V and 7 bases from J, leaving 23 bases between. In DNA form, the CDR3 reads TGTGCCAGCAACCCGGGAGATAGCTCCCCCAAGAATGAGCAGTTCTTC. This encodes CASNPGDSSPKNEQFF.

The V and J genes are TRBV19 and TRBJ2-2; D remains unclear. With 5 bases removed from V and 1 base from J, the gap between germline ends came to 11 bases. The germline V gene encodes CDR1 LNHDA and CDR2 SQIVND (reference sequence). The CDR3 extends over 15 amino acids. CDR3 coding DNA: TGTGCCAGTAGTCTGAGCCCCCTGAACACCGGGGAGCTGTTTTTT. As protein: CASSLSPLNTGELFF.

This clonotype has at least ten counts. The chain employs TRBV28 and TRBJ1-5; TRBD1 matches at 9 bases. The V segment lost 7 bases and the J segment 7 bases; nucleotides outside the gene matches: 14. CDR3 length equals 16 residues. In germline, CDR1 is MDHEN, CDR2 SYDVKM. The CDR3 nucleotides are TGTGCCAGCACGTTTGGGACAGGGTTGAGTAGGCAGCCCCAGCATTTT. Translating it yields CASTFGTGLSRQPQHF.

This chain connects TRBV29-1 to TRBJ2-1, with 11 nucleotides matching TRBD2. The V gene's germline CDR1 is SQVTM and CDR2 ANQGSEA. The CDR3 contains 22 residues. V lost 3 bases to trimming and J lost 7 bases; unmatched junction nucleotides: 29. The CDR3 loop is CSVEADSLRGLAAPEGRNEQFF. The CDR3 DNA reads TGCAGCGTTGAGGCAGACAGCCTAAGGGGACTAGCGGCCCCCGAGGGTCGTAATGAGCAGTTCTTC.

At least ten counts were recorded for this clonotype. V is TRBV3-1 and J is TRBJ2-1; 11 bases align to TRBD2. Germline CDR1 reads LGHDT; CDR2 reads YNNKEL (reference sequence). V dropped 1 base and J dropped 6; count of bases not matched to a gene: 2. There are 15 residues in the CDR3. The CDR3 DNA reads as TGTGCCAGCAGCCAAGCCCTAGCGGGGGGCAATGAGCAGTTCTTC. It translates to CASSQALAGGNEQFF.

Many counts were recorded for this clonotype. The J gene is TRBJ2-7, the V gene TRBV2; 7 bases agree with TRBD2. V was pared by 6 bases and J by 0 bases, with 2 bases of the junction left unmatched. CDR1 is SNHLY, CDR2 FYNNEI, per germline. This CDR3 spans 13 amino acids. The CDR3 protein is CASSAGDSYEQYF. CDR3 nucleotide sequence: TGTGCCAGCAGCGCGGGAGACTCCTACGAGCAGTACTTC.

CDR3 amino acids: CASSPRRDVSNQPQHF. The DNA for the CDR3 is TGTGCCAGCAGCCCAAGACGGGACGTTAGCAATCAGCCCCAGCATTTT. V and J are TRBV11-2 and TRBJ1-5, with D tentatively TRBD1 (5 bases). V was cut by 5 bases and J by 0 bases, with 14 bases left in between. This CDR3 contains 16 residues. Germline values: CDR1 SGHAT, CDR2 FQNNGV.

In this sample, this clonotype turned up a few times. The rearrangement uses TRBV28 and TRBJ2-5, with 8 bases that match TRBD2. Germline V gene sequence: CDR1 MDHEN, CDR2 SYDVKM. V lost 4 bases to trimming and J lost 4 bases; unmatched junction nucleotides: 8. CDR3 length: 15 residues. The CDR3 DNA is TGTGCCAGCAGTTCCCGGGAGGGTTTAATAGAGACCCAGTACTTC. Its protein is CASSSREGLIETQYF.

This chain links TRBV6-2 or TRBV6-3 with TRBJ2-3; D remains unclear. The CDR3 runs 12 residues. Looked up from germline, CDR1 is MNHEY and CDR2 is SVGEGT. V was cut by 5 bases and J by 6 bases, with 9 bases left in between. Here the CDR3 DNA reads TGTGCCAGCAGTCGCACCTCCGATACGCAGTATTTT. Its translation is CASSRTSDTQYF.

This clonotype was seen only a few times. The rearrangement links TRBV28 to TRBJ1-6; 8 nucleotides line up with TRBD1. The CDR3 covers 17 residues. J lost 3 bases, V lost 6 bases, and 10 bases had no gene match. Germline CDR1 reads MDHEN; CDR2 reads SYDVKM. CDR3: CASSLRQGSHYNSPLHF. CDR3 in DNA: TGTGCCAGCAGCTTAAGACAGGGGTCACACTATAATTCACCCCTCCACTTT.

This clonotype turned up a few times. The CDR3 loop reads CASSAQRESYEQYF. CDR3 in DNA: TGTGCCAGCAGCGCCCAGAGGGAGAGCTACGAGCAGTACTTC. The V call is TRBV11-2, the J call TRBJ2-7; TRBD2 is a possible D gene (5 bases). With 5 bases removed from V and 3 bases from J, the gap between germline ends came to 14 bases. Germline CDR1 and CDR2: SGHAT and FQNNGV. This CDR3 region has 14 residues.

This clonotype appeared many times. This sequence joins TRBV18 and TRBJ1-2; D unclear. The germline V gene has CDR1 KGHSH and CDR2 LQKENI. This CDR3 region has 15 residues. Trimming cost V 0 bases and J 0 bases, with 8 bases left between them. This chain's CDR3 is CASSPPESPNYGYTF. CDR3 nucleotide sequence: TGTGCCAGCTCACCACCGGAAAGCCCTAACTATGGCTACACCTTC.

This clonotype was counted only a few times. The chain links TRBV30 to TRBJ1-4, with 7 bases lining up with TRBD1. There are 14 residues in the CDR3. The J segment lost 3 bases and the V segment lost 3 bases, leaving 4 bases of the junction unmatched. Germline assignment: CDR1 GTSNPN and CDR2 SVGIG (reference sequence). This CDR3 is CAWRRGGSNEKLFF. The CDR3 DNA sequence: TGTGCCTGGAGAAGAGGGGGCTCTAATGAAAAACTGTTTTTT. The complete variable domain, with remaining parts taken from reference TRBV30 and TRBJ1-4, reads SQTIHQWPATLVQPVGSPLSLECTVEGTSNPNLYWYRQAAGRGLQLLFYSVGIGQISSEVPQNLSASRPQDRQFILSSKKLLLSDSGFYLCAWRRGGSNEKLFFGSGTQLSVL.

This clonotype appeared many times. J is TRBJ1-1 and V is TRBV5-1; D not resolved. Germline values: CDR1 SGHRS, CDR2 YFSETQ. Trimming removed 4 bases from V and 4 bases from J, with 11 bases in between. This CDR3 region has 13 residues. CDR3 sequence (DNA): TGCGCCAGCAGCCCCGGATCTAGCACTGAAGCTTTCTTT. Amino acids: CASSPGSSTEAFF.

In its sample, this clonotype was seen a few times. The chain joins TRBV11-2 to TRBJ2-1; 10 nucleotides match TRBD2. This CDR3 spans 16 amino acids. The junction had 6 bases not matched to a gene; V was cut back by 6 bases and J by 1 base. The V gene's germline CDR1 is SGHAT and CDR2 FQNNGV. The CDR3 loop reads CASSPSGSRSYNEQFF. DNA of the CDR3: TGTGCCAGCAGTCCTAGCGGGAGTAGGTCCTACAATGAGCAGTTCTTC. The full variable domain, with the rest looked up from reference TRBV11-2 and TRBJ2-1, is EAGVAQSPRYKIIEKRQSVAFWCNPISGHATLYWYQQILGQGPKLLIQFQNNGVVDDSQLPKDRFSAERLKGVDSTLKIQPAKLEDSAVYLCASSPSGSRSYNEQFFGPGTRLTVL.

The count of this clonotype is one. V gene TRBV12-3 or TRBV12-4 combines with J gene TRBJ1-4; 11 bases match TRBD1. CDR3 size: 18 residues. J gave up 0 bases and V 6 bases, and 9 bases lay outside the gene matches. The CDR3, as DNA: TGTGCCAGCAGCGGCTTAGGGACAGGGGGGACAACTAATGAAAAACTGTTTTTT. This codes for CASSGLGTGGTTNEKLFF.

About this clonotype: Being one base from a much bigger clone, this may be a read error. The CDR3 carries no conserved terminal phenylalanine or tryptophan, so it likely arises from a read error. This rearrangement joins TRBV5-1 to TRBJ2-3, with D maybe TRBD2 (6 bases). The germline V and J ends were trimmed by 5 bases and 2 bases, with 12 bases remaining between them. The CDR3 runs 14 residues. Germline V lookup: CDR1 SGHRS, CDR2 YFSETQ. The CDR3 loop is CASRKEGPTDTQYS. The DNA for the CDR3 is TGCGCCAGCAGGAAGGAGGGGCCCACAGATACGCAGTATTCT.

The chain recombines TRBV3-1 with TRBJ2-1, with D hard to call. CDR3 length: 16 amino acids. Germline lookup yields CDR1 LGHDT and CDR2 YNNKEL (reference sequence). V lost 5 bases, J lost 5 bases, and 19 bases lay in between. The DNA for the CDR3 is TGTGCCAGCAGCAACCGGTTCGGCCAACTCAACAATGAGCAGTTCTTC. It translates to CASSNRFGQLNNEQFF.

The chain uses TRBV4-2 and TRBJ1-2; D perhaps matches TRBD1 (5 bases). This CDR3 has 16 residues. Germline V gives CDR1 LGHNA, CDR2 YNFKEQ. Trimming took 7 bases from V and 4 from J, leaving 22 bases between them. CDR3 amino acids: CASTRSIGGSGYGYTF. Written as DNA, the CDR3 is TGTGCCAGCACCCGCTCCATTGGGGGGTCGGGCTATGGCTACACCTTC.

In its sample, this clonotype was seen a few times. The CDR3 protein is CASSLEVARPVEQFF. Here the CDR3 DNA reads TGTGCCAGCAGCTTAGAGGTGGCCAGGCCGGTTGAGCAGTTCTTC. This chain joins TRBV7-9 and TRBJ2-1, with no clear D. V shed 1 base and J shed 9 bases, with 16 bases lying between them. This CDR3 comprises 15 residues. Per the germline V gene, CDR1 is SEHNR and CDR2 is FQNEAQ (reference sequence).

The table lists this clonotype with a few counts. CDR3 DNA sequence: TGTGCCAGCCGTGTGGACCCGGGACCCAAAGAGCTGTTTTTT. Amino acid sequence: CASRVDPGPKELFF. This sequence joins TRBV27 and TRBJ2-2; D is perhaps TRBD1 or TRBD2 (5 bases each). Germline values: CDR1 MNHEY, CDR2 SMNVEV (reference sequence). The CDR3 extends over 14 amino acids. With 8 bases removed from V and 11 bases from J, the gap between germline ends came to 21 bases.

This clonotype was seen at least ten times. The V call is TRBV12-3 or TRBV12-4, the J call TRBJ2-3; no definite D call. V lost 7 bases and J lost 2, with 16 bases in between. The CDR3 sequence is 15 residues long. For the CDR3, the DNA is TGTGCCAGCAAGGCGAGTCGGTGGCTCACAGATACGCAGTATTTT. It is translated as CASKASRWLTDTQYF.